The source of this T cell receptor (beta chain) is a study of cytomegalovirus exposure and HLA in healthy donors. Overall study findings and caveats: First-cohort TCR clusters were later found to tend to co-occur in the roughly 130 validation repertoires.

Assay: immunoSEQ multiplex PCR; the TCRdb copy retains only in-frame clones and omits some. This table holds 120,000 or so clones, around 90% found once. To note about this clone: The target antigen is unknown.

This CDR3 region has 13 residues. Germline V CDR1 and CDR2: KGHSH, LQKENI. Trimming took off 6 bases at V and 5 bases at J, with 14 bases between the two ends. Sequencing was carried out using PBMCs. This TCR was recovered from a woman aged 18-29 years in good health and CMV-seronegative. The chain recombines TRBV18 with TRBJ2-7; no firm D call. For the CDR3, the DNA is TGTGCCAGCTCTGCCTTGCCCAGCGACGAGCAGTACTTC. Protein sequence: CASSALPSDEQYF.